The 20 T cell receptor beta chains presented below share a single source sample, sequenced in a study of blood T cell repertoires in COVID-19. Some clones are missing from TCRdb's copy, which holds only in-frame ones; the method was immunoSEQ multiplex PCR. This table holds 200,000 to 250,000 clones, more than 85% found once. The sequenced sample consisted of peripheral blood. The receptors here all came from a man aged 60 to 69 with COVID-19, enrolled during active disease.

V usage is TRBV19 and J usage is TRBJ1-4; 7 bases align to TRBD1. The CDR3 extends over 15 amino acids. The germline V gene has CDR1 LNHDA and CDR2 SQIVND (reference sequence). The V segment lost 6 bases and the J segment 3 bases; nucleotides outside the gene matches: 7. The CDR3 here is CASRARDSSNEKLFF. The CDR3 DNA follows: TGTGCCAGTAGGGCCCGGGACAGTTCTAATGAAAAACTGTTTTTT.

This sequence joins TRBV27 and TRBJ2-7, with D possibly being TRBD1 (5 bases). This CDR3 is 16 amino acids long. Trimming took 3 bases from V and 0 from J, leaving 15 bases between them. The V gene's germline CDR1 is MNHEY and CDR2 SMNVEV (reference sequence). The DNA of the CDR3 is TGTGCCAGCAGTTTTTCGCAGGGCGCACTCTCCTACGAGCAGTACTTC. As protein: CASSFSQGALSYEQYF.

This chain uses TRBV29-1 with TRBJ1-2, with a possible D match to TRBD1 (6 bases). V was pared by 4 bases and J by 1 base, with 7 bases between. Germline lookup yields CDR1 SQVTM and CDR2 ANQGSEA. This CDR3 has 12 residues. CDR3 sequence reads: CSVARGNYGYTF. The CDR3 DNA follows: TGCAGCGTTGCCAGGGGTAACTATGGCTACACCTTC. The variable domain in full, with the rest retrieved from reference TRBV29-1 and TRBJ1-2, is SAVISQKPSRDICQRGTSLTIQCQVDSQVTMMFWYRQQPGQSLTLIATANQGSEATYESGFVIDKFPISRPNLTFSTLTVSNMSPEDSSIYLCSVARGNYGYTFGSGTRLTVV.

The genes are TRBV19 and TRBJ2-7, with TRBD2 identical over 8 bases. The CDR3 is made up of 16 amino acids. Trimming cost V 3 bases and J 6 bases; bases outside gene matches: 13. Germline V gives CDR1 LNHDA, CDR2 SQIVND (reference sequence). CDR3: CASSIGTSGRFREQYF. In DNA form, the CDR3 reads TGTGCCAGTAGTATCGGTACGAGCGGGAGATTCCGCGAGCAGTACTTC.

V is TRBV27 and J is TRBJ2-2; 7 bases are a match to TRBD1. Germline CDR1 MNHEY, CDR2 SMNVEV (reference sequence). This CDR3 region has 14 residues. J gave up 5 bases and V 6 bases, and 6 bases lay outside the gene matches. The CDR3 reads CASRLTGYTGELFF. The CDR3 nucleotides are TGTGCCAGCAGGCTGACAGGGTATACCGGGGAGCTGTTTTTT.

The V gene is TRBV5-1, the J gene TRBJ2-3; 7 bases map to TRBD1. This CDR3 has 15 amino acids. Germline CDR1 SGHRS, CDR2 YFSETQ. V shed 0 bases, J shed 8 bases, and the junction held 9 bases outside the gene matches. The CDR3 coding sequence is TGCGCCAGCAGCTTGGCTACAGGGGCCGAGGTTACGCAGTATTTT. This sequence encodes CASSLATGAEVTQYF.

V and J are TRBV9 and TRBJ2-1; the D gene is possibly TRBD2 (6 bases). CDR3 size: 15 residues. Trimming took off 4 bases at V and 1 base at J, with 12 bases between the two ends. Germline CDR1 is SGDLS and CDR2 is YYNGEE. The CDR3 protein is CASSSGWGSYNEQFF. CDR3 in DNA: TGTGCCAGCAGCAGCGGGTGGGGTTCCTACAATGAGCAGTTCTTC. Variable domain in full (rest from reference TRBV9 and TRBJ2-1): DSGVTQTPKHLITATGQRVTLRCSPRSGDLSVYWYQQSLDQGLQFLIQYYNGEERAKGNILERFSAQQFPDLHSELNLSSLELGDSALYFCASSSGWGSYNEQFFGPGTRLTVL.

DNA for the CDR3: TGTGCCAGCAGCCAAGATTGGAGACAGGGCTCTAAAGCTAACTATGGCTACACCTTC. This gives the protein CASSQDWRQGSKANYGYTF. The V and J genes are TRBV3-1 (or the pseudogene TRBV3-2) and TRBJ1-2; TRBD1 matches 7 bases. Unmatched junction bases numbered 13, after V lost 0 bases and J lost 0 bases. CDR1 and CDR2 (germline): LGHDT, YNNKEL (reference sequence). This CDR3 region has 19 residues.

V usage is TRBV18 and J usage is TRBJ1-5; tentative D call: TRBD1 (6 bases). Germline-derived CDR1 and CDR2 are KGHSH and LQKENI. Trimming took off 3 bases at V and 4 bases at J, with 7 bases between the two ends. The CDR3 runs to 13 residues. The CDR3 bases are TGTGCCAGCTCACCCGACAGGAATCAGCCCCAGCATTTT. Its translation is CASSPDRNQPQHF.

The gene calls are TRBV9 and TRBJ2-6, with a tentative D call TRBD1 (6 bases). The CDR3 is made up of 17 amino acids. Germline CDR1 is SGDLS and CDR2 is YYNGEE. V was clipped by 1 base and J by 0 bases, with 11 bases between them. CDR3 protein: CASSVTGLSSGANVLTF. CDR3 nucleotide sequence: TGTGCCAGCAGCGTAACAGGGCTCAGCTCTGGGGCCAACGTCCTGACTTTC. The full variable domain, rest sourced from reference TRBV9 and TRBJ2-6, is DSGVTQTPKHLITATGQRVTLRCSPRSGDLSVYWYQQSLDQGLQFLIQYYNGEERAKGNILERFSAQQFPDLHSELNLSSLELGDSALYFCASSVTGLSSGANVLTFGAGSRLTVL.

V and J are TRBV3-1 (or the pseudogene TRBV3-2) and TRBJ1-4; TRBD1 matches 9 bases. The J segment lost 8 bases and the V segment lost 4 bases, leaving 11 bases of the junction unmatched. The germline V gene has CDR1 LGHDT and CDR2 YNNKEL (reference sequence). The CDR3 sequence is 16 residues long. Here the CDR3 DNA reads TGTGCCAGCAGCCTAAAACAGGGGGCAGGGAGCGAAAAACTGTTTTTT. Encoded protein: CASSLKQGAGSEKLFF.

This clone appeared a few times. This rearrangement joins TRBV15 to TRBJ2-1, with D unresolved. This CDR3 region has 17 residues. CDR1 and CDR2 (germline): LNHNV, YYDKDF (reference sequence). V was cut by 1 base and J by 0 bases, with 13 bases left in between. The CDR3 nucleotides are TGTGCCACCAGCAGAGCTAGAGAGCGCTTCTCCTACAATGAGCAGTTCTTC. Encoded protein: CATSRARERFSYNEQFF.

This clone appeared once. This chain joins TRBV6-5 and TRBJ2-7, with a weak D call TRBD2 (5 bases). Trimming took 4 bases from V and 1 from J, leaving 11 bases between them. This CDR3 region has 14 residues. Germline CDR1 reads MNHEY; CDR2 reads SVGAGI. The CDR3 spells CASSSQTTSYEQYF. In DNA form, the CDR3 reads TGTGCCAGCAGTTCCCAGACTACTTCCTACGAGCAGTACTTC.

The chain uses TRBV9 and TRBJ1-2; 7 nucleotides agree with TRBD1. Germline values: CDR1 SGDLS, CDR2 YYNGEE. The J segment lost 8 bases and the V segment lost 2 bases, leaving 12 bases of the junction unmatched. The CDR3 loop spans 15 amino acids. In DNA form, the CDR3 reads TGTGCCAGCAGCGTGGGCCGAGGGGGCAGTAGAGGCTACACCTTC. Its translation is CASSVGRGGSRGYTF.

The rearrangement joins TRBV6-5 to TRBJ2-3, with D perhaps matching TRBD1 (5 bases). The CDR3 is made up of 15 amino acids. V lost 4 bases and J lost 0, with 11 bases in between. Germline V lookup: CDR1 MNHEY, CDR2 SVGAGI. Written as DNA, the CDR3 is TGTGCCAGCAGTTCCCGACAGCCCAGCACAGATACGCAGTATTTT. It encodes CASSSRQPSTDTQYF.

V gene TRBV7-8 combines with J gene TRBJ2-1; 9 bases line up with TRBD2. V was clipped by 4 bases and J by 5 bases; unmatched bases: 9. The CDR3 is 16 residues long. The germline V gene has CDR1 SGHVS and CDR2 FQNEAQ. DNA for the CDR3: TGTGCCAGCAGCTCTTCGCTAGCGGGGTCACACAATGAGCAGTTCTTC. The encoded protein is CASSSSLAGSHNEQFF.

V usage is TRBV19 and J usage is TRBJ2-2; TRBD2 might be the D (5 bases). The CDR3 spans 16 residues. Looked up from germline, CDR1 is LNHDA and CDR2 is SQIVND (reference sequence). Deletions cut 2 bases from V and 1 base from J, with 11 bases between. The CDR3 here is CASSIRAGLNTGELFF. DNA of the CDR3: TGTGCCAGTAGTATAAGGGCGGGCTTGAACACCGGGGAGCTGTTTTTT.

V gene TRBV10-1 combines with J gene TRBJ2-7; D is ambiguous. The germline V gene encodes CDR1 WNHNN and CDR2 SYGVQD (reference sequence). The CDR3 sequence is 15 residues long. Trimming left V 0 bases short and J 3 bases short, with 12 bases between. The CDR3 reads CASSESSGGLYEQYF. CDR3 DNA: TGCGCCAGCAGTGAGTCCTCAGGTGGCCTCTACGAGCAGTACTTC.

The gene calls are TRBV4-2 and TRBJ1-1, with D unresolved. This CDR3 is 16 amino acids long. CDR1 and CDR2 from the germline V gene are LGHNA and YNFKEQ. V was pared by 0 bases and J by 6 bases, with 17 bases between. The CDR3 sequence: CASSQESARISAEAFF. In nucleotides, the CDR3 is TGTGCCAGCAGCCAAGAGTCAGCCAGAATAAGCGCTGAAGCTTTCTTT.

The genes are TRBV5-4 and TRBJ2-7; TRBD2 agrees at 7 bases. The CDR3 sequence is 16 residues long. With V trimmed by 5 bases and J by 0 bases, 11 bases remained unmatched. Per the germline V gene, CDR1 is SGHNT and CDR2 is YYREEE (reference sequence). The CDR3 region is CASSRVQLAHSYEQYF. DNA of the CDR3: TGTGCCAGCAGTCGTGTACAACTAGCGCACTCCTACGAGCAGTACTTC.